These T cell receptor beta chains were read from a single sample in a study of blood T cell repertoires in COVID-19. Repertoires were generated with immunoSEQ multiplex PCR, while TCRdb's copy carries only in-frame clones and drops some. The repertoire has about 210,000 clones, approximately 81% of them found once; the top ten carry more than 8.5%. The sequenced sample was PBMCs or T cells enriched from blood (not recorded which). All receptors come from a woman aged 45-60 years with acute COVID-19. CDR3s include the opening cysteine and the closing phenylalanine or tryptophan. D genes are given only for firm matches. Size values are once, few and many counts, or a class for expanded clones, and some rows have none.

d_gene: TRBD1
abundance: NA
j_gene: TRBJ1-4
v_gene: TRBV28
len: 13
CDR3aa: CASRIDRVEKLFF
CDR3nt: TGTGCCAGCAGGATAGACAGGGTTGAAAAACTGTTTTTT

d_gene: NA
abundance: NA
j_gene: TRBJ2-2
v_gene: TRBV11-3
len: 13
CDR3aa: CASSWPGTGELFF
CDR3nt: TGTGCCAGCAGCTGGCCAGGCACCGGGGAGCTGTTTTTT

d_gene: NA
abundance: NA
j_gene: TRBJ2-5
v_gene: TRBV7-9
len: 16
CDR3aa: CASSLGTWTLDETQYF
CDR3nt: TGTGCCAGCAGCTTAGGAACGTGGACTCTAGACGAGACCCAGTACTTC

d_gene: TRBD1
abundance: NA
j_gene: TRBJ1-1
v_gene: TRBV18
len: 14
CDR3aa: CASSQGQGWTEAFF
CDR3nt: TGTGCCAGCTCACAGGGACAGGGGTGGACTGAAGCTTTCTTT

d_gene: NA
abundance: once
j_gene: TRBJ1-4
v_gene: TRBV5-4
len: 16
CDR3aa: CASSYRPQGLNEKLFF
CDR3nt: TGTGCCAGCAGCTATCGTCCACAGGGCCTTAATGAAAAACTGTTTTTT

d_gene: NA
abundance: NA
j_gene: TRBJ1-6
v_gene: TRBV7-9
len: 14
CDR3aa: CASSLVTVNSPLHF
CDR3nt: TGTGCCAGCAGCTTAGTGACAGTTAATTCACCCCTCCACTTT

d_gene: TRBD1
abundance: NA
j_gene: TRBJ1-1
v_gene: TRBV5-1
len: 15
CDR3aa: CASSLDGQGNTEAFF
CDR3nt: TGCGCCAGCTCACTAGATGGACAGGGGAACACTGAAGCTTTCTTT

d_gene: NA
abundance: NA
j_gene: TRBJ2-1
v_gene: TRBV3-1/TRBV3-2
len: 16
CDR3aa: CASSQGLGGRYNEQFF
CDR3nt: TGTGCCAGCAGCCAAGGTCTCGGGGGGCGCTACAATGAGCAGTTCTTC

d_gene: TRBD1
abundance: NA
j_gene: TRBJ2-7
v_gene: TRBV5-4
len: 13
CDR3aa: CASRTGLLDEQYF
CDR3nt: TGTGCCAGCCGGACAGGCCTGCTGGACGAGCAGTACTTC

d_gene: TRBD1
abundance: NA
j_gene: TRBJ1-2
v_gene: TRBV19
len: 15
CDR3aa: CASLDRGSANYGYTF
CDR3nt: TGTGCCAGCCTGGACAGGGGATCAGCTAACTATGGCTACACCTTC

d_gene: NA
abundance: once
j_gene: TRBJ2-5
v_gene: TRBV28
len: 15
CDR3aa: CASSPPGATGETQYF
CDR3nt: TGTGCCAGCAGTCCGCCCGGTGCCACGGGAGAGACCCAGTACTTC

d_gene: NA
abundance: NA
j_gene: TRBJ2-2
v_gene: TRBV6-6
len: 16
CDR3aa: CASSSWGRGSTGELFF
CDR3nt: TGTGCCAGCAGCTCTTGGGGCAGGGGATCGACCGGGGAGCTGTTTTTT

d_gene: TRBD2
abundance: NA
j_gene: TRBJ2-3
v_gene: TRBV7-3
len: 18
CDR3aa: CASSVREGAGGPGDTQYF
CDR3nt: TGTGCCAGCAGCGTACGCGAAGGAGCGGGAGGGCCTGGGGATACGCAGTATTTT

d_gene: NA
abundance: NA
j_gene: TRBJ1-5
v_gene: TRBV2
len: 14
CDR3aa: CASRRTEGNQPQHF
CDR3nt: TGTGCCAGCAGAAGGACAGAAGGCAATCAGCCCCAGCATTTT

d_gene: TRBD1
abundance: few
j_gene: TRBJ1-2
v_gene: TRBV7-9
len: 17
CDR3aa: CASSSGQIAINVYGYTF
CDR3nt: TGTGCCAGCAGCTCGGGACAGATAGCGATCAACGTCTATGGCTACACCTTC

d_gene: NA
abundance: NA
j_gene: TRBJ1-4
v_gene: TRBV10-1
len: 17
CDR3aa: CASSTSRNSNLNEKLFF
CDR3nt: TGCGCCAGCAGTACATCAAGGAACAGCAATCTTAATGAAAAACTGTTTTTT

d_gene: TRBD1
abundance: NA
j_gene: TRBJ1-2
v_gene: TRBV28
len: 18
CDR3aa: CASSSVFGQGSYNYGYTF
CDR3nt: TGTGCCAGCAGTTCCGTCTTCGGACAGGGCTCATACAACTATGGCTACACCTTC

d_gene: TRBD1
abundance: NA
j_gene: TRBJ2-5
v_gene: TRBV7-2
len: 16
CDR3aa: CASSSLLGQGQETQYF
CDR3nt: TGTGCCAGCAGCTCACTCCTCGGACAGGGCCAAGAGACCCAGTACTTC

d_gene: NA
abundance: NA
j_gene: TRBJ1-4
v_gene: TRBV6-2/TRBV6-3
len: 15
CDR3aa: CASSYQPRRNEKLFF
CDR3nt: TGTGCCAGCAGTTACCAACCCAGAAGAAATGAAAAACTGTTTTTT

d_gene: TRBD2
abundance: NA
j_gene: TRBJ2-2
v_gene: TRBV7-8
len: 15
CDR3aa: CASRVLAGDAGELFF
CDR3nt: TGTGCCAGCAGGGTACTAGCGGGAGACGCCGGGGAGCTGTTTTTT

d_gene: TRBD2
abundance: NA
j_gene: TRBJ2-3
v_gene: TRBV10-3
len: 16
CDR3aa: CAISETWREGTDTQYF
CDR3nt: TGTGCCATCAGTGAAACTTGGCGGGAGGGTACAGATACGCAGTATTTT

d_gene: NA
abundance: NA
j_gene: TRBJ1-5
v_gene: TRBV7-9
len: 12
CDR3aa: CASSLGQRPQHF
CDR3nt: TGTGCCAGCAGCTTAGGTCAGCGGCCCCAGCATTTT

d_gene: NA
abundance: NA
j_gene: TRBJ1-4
v_gene: TRBV20-1
len: 14
CDR3aa: CSASRVGALEKLFF
CDR3nt: TGCAGTGCTAGTCGGGTGGGGGCGTTAGAAAAACTGTTTTTT

d_gene: TRBD1
abundance: NA
j_gene: TRBJ2-5
v_gene: TRBV25-1
len: 13
CDR3aa: CASSGTGVETQYF
CDR3nt: TGTGCCAGCAGTGGGACAGGGGTGGAGACCCAGTACTTC

d_gene: TRBD1
abundance: NA
j_gene: TRBJ2-4
v_gene: TRBV19
len: 16
CDR3aa: CASSSRGLGAKNIQYF
CDR3nt: TGTGCCAGTAGTAGCAGGGGGCTTGGAGCCAAAAACATTCAGTACTTC

d_gene: NA
abundance: NA
j_gene: TRBJ1-3
v_gene: TRBV5-1
len: 16
CDR3aa: CASSLDRLDSGNTIYF
CDR3nt: TGCGCCAGCAGCTTGGATCGACTGGACTCTGGAAACACCATATATTTT

d_gene: NA
abundance: NA
j_gene: TRBJ1-3
v_gene: TRBV19
len: 15
CDR3aa: CASTEMSGSGNTIYF
CDR3nt: TGTGCCAGTACCGAAATGTCAGGCTCTGGAAACACCATATATTTT

d_gene: TRBD2
abundance: NA
j_gene: TRBJ2-1
v_gene: TRBV19
len: 14
CDR3aa: CASSIGLAYNEQFF
CDR3nt: TGTGCCAGTAGTATAGGACTAGCTTACAATGAGCAGTTCTTC

d_gene: TRBD1
abundance: NA
j_gene: TRBJ2-3
v_gene: TRBV3-1/TRBV3-2
len: 15
CDR3aa: CASSQNRGGQDTQYF
CDR3nt: TGTGCCAGCAGCCAAAACAGGGGTGGTCAAGATACGCAGTATTTT

d_gene: NA
abundance: NA
j_gene: TRBJ2-6
v_gene: TRBV7-9
len: 15
CDR3aa: CASSPGDTGANVLTF
CDR3nt: TGTGCCAGCAGCCCCGGGGACACTGGGGCCAACGTCCTGACTTTC

d_gene: NA
abundance: once
j_gene: TRBJ1-2
v_gene: TRBV5-1
len: 17
CDR3aa: CASSQSSRDGPRYSYTF
CDR3nt: TGCGCCAGCAGCCAAAGCTCCAGGGATGGGCCCCGATATAGCTACACCTTC

d_gene: NA
abundance: NA
j_gene: TRBJ1-2
v_gene: TRBV28
len: 15
CDR3aa: CASSLWAGEGYGYTF
CDR3nt: TGTGCCAGCAGTTTATGGGCGGGGGAAGGGTATGGCTACACCTTC